This T cell receptor beta chain was sequenced during a study of T cell repertoires in cytomegalovirus infection. Whole-study context: Public TCR beta signatures provided an indication of both CMV infection and a matching HLA type.

TCRdb fed the reads into MiXCR, producing one record per CDR3 protein. Here the sample spans under 500,000 distinct CDR3 sequences, about 42% being singletons. This clonotype was observed a handful of times. The antigen is not known. This CDR3 spans 15 amino acids. The V gene's germline CDR1 is MNHNS and CDR2 SASEGT. Trimming cost V 5 bases and J 8 bases; bases outside gene matches: 12. The rearrangement uses TRBV6-1 and TRBJ2-1; 7 bases line up with TRBD1. The sequencing used cultured PBMCs, collected from culture after CMV antigen stimulation. This TCR came from a human donor in good health (CMV status not recorded). Some clones in this sample may be carry-over from other donors' samples. CDR3 DNA sequence: TGTGCCAGCAGTACTCCCTTCATGGGGACAGATGAGCAGTTCTTC. This gives the protein CASSTPFMGTDEQFF.